The rows below give T cell receptor beta chains drawn from one sample of a study of shared clonotypes between healthy human individuals. Using immunoSEQ multiplex PCR, the repertoire was profiled, and TCRdb retains in-frame clones only, with some absent. The sample has 2,500,000 or so clones, around nine tenths seen once; the top ten hold 0.13% to 0.15%. The material sequenced was naive CD4+ T cells sorted from blood. Receptors originate from a man aged 18 to 30 in good health. The CDR3 runs from the conserved cysteine through the conserved F or W. Fields, in order: J gene, D gene, clone size, V gene, CDR3 DNA, CDR3 protein. The D gene is left open where the match is weak. The size field is filled for only some rows; it gives once, few, many or a size class.

>TRBJ2-3|TRBD2|NA|TRBV19
TGTGCCAGTAGTAATCCGGGACTAGCAATTGGAGATACGCAGTATTTT
CASSNPGLAIGDTQYF
>TRBJ1-4|NA|NA|TRBV10-2
TGCGCCAGCATTGGGGGTGAAAAACTGTTTTTT
CASIGGEKLFF
>TRBJ2-5|NA|NA|TRBV29-1
TGCAGCGTTGAAGAGCAGGGATTAAAAGAGACCCAGTACTTC
CSVEEQGLKETQYF
>TRBJ1-4|NA|NA|TRBV28
TGTGCCAGCAGACAAGGGGGGACTAATGAAAAACTGTTTTTT
CASRQGGTNEKLFF
>TRBJ1-1|NA|NA|TRBV4-2
TGTGCCAGCAGCCAAGTTCGGGGGTACAACACTGAAGCTTTCTTT
CASSQVRGYNTEAFF
>TRBJ1-5|NA|NA|TRBV10-2
TGCGCCAGCAGTGAAGGACTGAATAGCAATCAGCCCCAGCATTTT
CASSEGLNSNQPQHF
>TRBJ1-1|NA|NA|TRBV10-3
TGTGCCATCCAGGGCCTGAACACTGAAGCTTTCTTT
CAIQGLNTEAFF
>TRBJ1-4|TRBD1|NA|TRBV7-2
TGTGCCAGCAGCCGCCGACAGGGGGGAAGTGAAAAACTGTTTTTT
CASSRRQGGSEKLFF
>TRBJ2-2|TRBD2|NA|TRBV30
TGTGCTATGGAGGGACTAGCCGCGAACACCGGGGAGCTGTTTTTT
CAMEGLAANTGELFF
>TRBJ1-1|NA|NA|TRBV7-6
TGTGCCAGCAGCTTTGGCGCACAGGCCAACACTGAAGCTTTCTTT
CASSFGAQANTEAFF
>TRBJ1-2|NA|NA|TRBV7-2
TGTGCCAGCAGCTTAGAACAGGGCTATGGCTACACCTTC
CASSLEQGYGYTF
>TRBJ2-5|TRBD2|NA|TRBV5-6
TGTGCCAGCAGCTTTGGCGGGAGGGAAGAGACCCAGTACTTC
CASSFGGREETQYF
>TRBJ2-3|TRBD1|NA|TRBV27
TGTGCCAGCAGTTTTGGACAGGGTTGGGCAGATACGCAGTATTTT
CASSFGQGWADTQYF
>TRBJ1-6|NA|NA|TRBV6-6
TGTGCCAGCAGTCGGGGTCTCGCCCTCCACTTT
CASSRGLALHF
>TRBJ2-5|TRBD1|NA|TRBV7-8
TGTGCCAGCAGCCCCCTGGACAGGGGGAACCAAGAGACCCAGTACTTC
CASSPLDRGNQETQYF
>TRBJ1-1|NA|NA|TRBV19
TGTGCCAGTAGTATTCTGGCAGGGGAGACTGAAGCTTTCTTT
CASSILAGETEAFF
>TRBJ1-1|TRBD1|NA|TRBV6-5
TGTGCCAGCAGTTACTTGGACAGGGGGGACACTGAAGCTTTCTTT
CASSYLDRGDTEAFF
>TRBJ1-6|TRBD1|NA|TRBV27
TGTGCCAGCGGGACAGGGGGCGGGTATAATTCACCCCTCCACTTT
CASGTGGGYNSPLHF
>TRBJ1-2|TRBD1|NA|TRBV6-5
TGTGCCAGCAGGACAGGGGGCAACTATGGCTACACCTTC
CASRTGGNYGYTF
>TRBJ1-6|TRBD1|NA|TRBV7-2
TGTGCCAGCAGCGCGCGACAGGGGGCTTTGAATTCACCCCTCCACTTT
CASSARQGALNSPLHF
>TRBJ1-1|NA|once|TRBV10-3
TGTGCCACTTACGGGACGGTCAACACTGAAGCTTTCTTT
CATYGTVNTEAFF
>TRBJ2-5|NA|NA|TRBV6-1
TGTGCCAGCAGGCGGGAGCAGGGGGGAGAGACCCAGTACTTC
CASRREQGGETQYF
>TRBJ1-5|NA|NA|TRBV2
TGTGCCAGCAGTGTACTGGGAAATCAGCCCCAGCATTTT
CASSVLGNQPQHF
>TRBJ2-1|NA|NA|TRBV11-1
TGTGCCAGCAGCTTAGCCCGTTACAATGAGCAGTTCTTC
CASSLARYNEQFF
>TRBJ1-3|NA|once|TRBV6-5
TGTGCCAGCAGTTACGGGGGGTCCTCTGGAAACACCATATATTTT
CASSYGGSSGNTIYF
>TRBJ1-4|NA|once|TRBV4-3
TGCGCCAGCAGCCAAGGTTCTGCCAGGGCGGATGAAAAACTGTTTTTT
CASSQGSARADEKLFF
>TRBJ2-1|TRBD1|NA|TRBV5-4
TGTGCCAGCAGCACAGGGATGAGGGGACAGTTATCCTACAATGAGCAGTTCTTC
CASSTGMRGQLSYNEQFF
>TRBJ1-3|NA|NA|TRBV6-6
TGTGCCAGCAGTTACTCGAACAGGGCTTACGGAAACACCATATATTTT
CASSYSNRAYGNTIYF
>TRBJ2-2|TRBD1|NA|TRBV5-1
TGCGCCAGCAGCTCGGACAGGGCTGGATCCGGGGAGCTGTTTTTT
CASSSDRAGSGELFF
>TRBJ2-3|NA|NA|TRBV7-2
TGTGCCAGCCGACGGGTGGGCACAGATACGCAGTATTTT
CASRRVGTDTQYF
>TRBJ1-6|TRBD1|once|TRBV7-8
TGTGCCAGCAGCTCACAGGGGGCTTCATCACCCCTCCACTTT
CASSSQGASSPLHF
>TRBJ2-7|NA|NA|TRBV5-4
TGTGCCAGCAGCTCATCGCCCGGGACACATATATACGAGCAGTACTTC
CASSSSPGTHIYEQYF
>TRBJ1-6|TRBD1|few|TRBV2
TGTGCCAGCAGCCCCGACAGGGGACGGTCACCCCTCCACTTT
CASSPDRGRSPLHF
>TRBJ2-4|TRBD1|NA|TRBV2
TGTGCCAGCAGGACCGGGACAGGAAACATTCAGTACTTC
CASRTGTGNIQYF
>TRBJ1-6|TRBD1|NA|TRBV10-3
TGTGCCATCATGGGGACAGATTCTAATTCACCCCTCCACTTT
CAIMGTDSNSPLHF
>TRBJ2-2|NA|NA|TRBV18
TGTGCCAGCTCACCGGGGCGGAACACCGGGGAGCTGTTTTTT
CASSPGRNTGELFF
>TRBJ2-1|NA|NA|TRBV2
TGTGCCAGCAGGTTGAGGATAGCTGAGCAGTTCTTC
CASRLRIAEQFF
>TRBJ1-4|NA|NA|TRBV5-1
TGCGCCAGCAGCTATTCGGGAAGGGGAGGTGAAAAACTGTTTTTT
CASSYSGRGGEKLFF
>TRBJ2-5|TRBD1|NA|TRBV19
TGTGCCAGTAGCAAGAGGACAGGGTCGGAGACCCAGTACTTC
CASSKRTGSETQYF
>TRBJ2-7|NA|once|TRBV11-2
TGTGCCAGCAGCTTAGAGGAGGGGGGGTCCTACGAGCAGTACTTC
CASSLEEGGSYEQYF
>TRBJ2-7|NA|NA|TRBV5-1
TGCGCCAGCGGACCGACCGGGACGGATACCTACGAGCAGTACTTC
CASGPTGTDTYEQYF
>TRBJ1-6|NA|NA|TRBV6-1
TGTGCCAGCAGTGAAAATTGGATCCCTAATTCACCCCTCCACTTT
CASSENWIPNSPLHF
>TRBJ1-3|NA|NA|TRBV10-1
TGCGCCAGCGCTTCAGGGCAATCAGGAAACACCATATATTTT
CASASGQSGNTIYF
>TRBJ2-2|NA|NA|TRBV5-1
TGCGCCAGCAGCTTGAACAGGTTGGACACCGGGGAGCTGTTTTTT
CASSLNRLDTGELFF
>TRBJ2-7|NA|NA|TRBV28
TGTGCCAGCAATATTCAGTACTTC
CASNIQYF
>TRBJ1-4|TRBD1|NA|TRBV6-6
TGTGCCAGCAGACCGACAGGGGGAACTAATGAAAAACTGTTTTTT
CASRPTGGTNEKLFF
>TRBJ2-5|NA|NA|TRBV7-3
TGTGCCAGCAGCTTAGGTGCCGGAGGGACCCAGTACTTC
CASSLGAGGTQYF
>TRBJ2-3|NA|NA|TRBV30
TGTGCCTGGAGTTCCCCTCTAAGGGTGAAGGGAGATACGCAGTATTTT
CAWSSPLRVKGDTQYF
>TRBJ2-5|TRBD1|NA|TRBV7-6
TGTGCCAGCAGCTTAGTTGGGACAGGGGGCGGTGAGACCCAGTACTTC
CASSLVGTGGGETQYF
>TRBJ2-3|TRBD2|NA|TRBV7-9
TGTGCCAGCAGCGCCTGGACTAGCGGGAGATTTGTAGATACGCAGTATTTT
CASSAWTSGRFVDTQYF